This TCR beta chain was sequenced in a study of cytomegalovirus exposure and HLA in healthy donors. The PCR had 60 Vbeta and 13 Jbeta primers. The table came from immunoSEQ multiplex PCR; TCRdb's copy has only in-frame clones and leaves some out. The sample holds 130,000 to 150,000 clones, 60% to 85% seen once. Worth noting for this clone: Its cognate antigen is unknown.

Regarding the study as a whole: No immune exposure information besides CMV serostatus was available. Excluded: some indistinguishable V segments such as TRBV6-2 and TRBV6-3.

Trimming pared 10 bases from V and 0 bases from J, leaving 18 bases between. The CDR3 contains 15 residues. In germline, CDR1 is MDHEN, CDR2 SYDVKM. The clonotype originates from a woman between 40 and 55 years old in good health and CMV-seropositive. Input material: PBMCs. The rearrangement uses TRBV28 and TRBJ1-1; D unclear. The CDR3 nucleotides read TGTGCCACCCTCGGGAACCGACACATGAACACTGAAGCTTTCTTT. Its protein is CATLGNRHMNTEAFF.